The clone carrying this T cell receptor beta chain was recorded at least ten times. The TCR beta profiling, which covered VDJ combination and CDR3 sequence, was carried out using genomic DNA as the template. TCRdb independently ran MiXCR on the reads; one entry per CDR3 protein. The sample lists about 160,000 distinct CDR3 sequences, roughly 45% seen once, with 0.8% to 1.1% in the top ten. V trimming: 3 bases; J trimming: 3 bases; junction bases outside the gene matches: 6. The CDR3 is 16 amino acids. The germline V gene encodes CDR1 SQVTM and CDR2 ANQGSEA. The data were obtained in a study of CD8+CD57+ T cells in acquired aplastic anemia.

The genes are TRBV29-1 and TRBJ2-2; 11 bases fit TRBD2. This TCR was recovered from a human donor in good health. Material for sequencing was sorted CD4+, CD8+, or CD8+CD57+ T cells (not recorded which) from PBMCs. The CDR3 nucleotides are TGCAGCGTTGACATCGGGACTAGCGGCTACACCGGGGAGCTGTTTTTT. It codes for CSVDIGTSGYTGELFF.